This TCR beta chain was obtained from a study of shared clonotypes between healthy human individuals. Across the study: The study used three CD4 naive, three CD4 memory, two CD8 naive and one CD8 memory plate per donor.

Comment on this clone: Its antigen is unknown.

Points from the study as a whole: Only blood was sampled; tissue repertoires likely differ.

Selected positively for CCR7 and CD45RO-negative, naive CD8 cells excluded terminally differentiated effector memory CD45RA+ cells. The method was immunoSEQ multiplex PCR; TCRdb's version includes in-frame clones alone and lacks a portion of them. Of about 800,000 clones listed, roughly 96% were seen once; the top ten hold roughly 0.23%. Germline values: CDR1 SGHRS, CDR2 YFSETQ. Trimming took 5 bases from V and 1 from J, leaving 7 bases between them. The CDR3 extends over 12 amino acids. The source is a man aged 25 to 40 in good health. The V call is TRBV5-1, the J call TRBJ2-7; D remains ambiguous. Sequencing was performed on naive CD8+ T cells sorted from blood. CDR3 amino acids: CASRDRSYEQYF. CDR3 nucleotides: TGCGCCAGCAGGGACCGTTCCTACGAGCAGTACTTC.